This T cell receptor beta chain was captured in a study of identical twins. TCRdb reprocessed the 5' RACE reads with MiXCR, giving one entry per CDR3 protein. The sample has 350,000 or so distinct CDR3 sequences, about 9% seen once. The germline V gene has CDR1 LGHDT and CDR2 YNNKEL (reference sequence). CDR3 length equals 15 residues. V lost 4 bases and J 5 bases, leaving 15 bases between the germline ends. The receptor's source is a woman between 45 and 65 years old in good health. Sequencing input: naive T cells sorted from blood. The J gene is TRBJ2-1, the V gene TRBV3-1, with D maybe TRBD2 (5 bases). DNA for the CDR3: TGTGCCAGCAGCCTAATCGGTACGGGGAACAATGAGCAGTTCTTC. Its protein is CASSLIGTGNNEQFF.